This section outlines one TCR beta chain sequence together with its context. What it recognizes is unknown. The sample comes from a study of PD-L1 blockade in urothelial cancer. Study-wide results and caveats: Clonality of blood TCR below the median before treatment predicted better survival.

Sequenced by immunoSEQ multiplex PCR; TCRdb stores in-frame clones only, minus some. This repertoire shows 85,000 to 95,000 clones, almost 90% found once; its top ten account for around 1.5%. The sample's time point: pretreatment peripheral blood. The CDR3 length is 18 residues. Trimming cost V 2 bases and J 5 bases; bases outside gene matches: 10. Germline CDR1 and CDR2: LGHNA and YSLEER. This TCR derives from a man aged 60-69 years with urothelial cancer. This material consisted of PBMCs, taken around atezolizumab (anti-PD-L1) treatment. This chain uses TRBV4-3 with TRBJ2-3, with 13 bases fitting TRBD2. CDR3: CASSQSLAGGPPQDTQYF. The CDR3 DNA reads TGCGCCAGCAGCCAATCACTAGCGGGAGGGCCCCCCCAAGATACGCAGTATTTT.